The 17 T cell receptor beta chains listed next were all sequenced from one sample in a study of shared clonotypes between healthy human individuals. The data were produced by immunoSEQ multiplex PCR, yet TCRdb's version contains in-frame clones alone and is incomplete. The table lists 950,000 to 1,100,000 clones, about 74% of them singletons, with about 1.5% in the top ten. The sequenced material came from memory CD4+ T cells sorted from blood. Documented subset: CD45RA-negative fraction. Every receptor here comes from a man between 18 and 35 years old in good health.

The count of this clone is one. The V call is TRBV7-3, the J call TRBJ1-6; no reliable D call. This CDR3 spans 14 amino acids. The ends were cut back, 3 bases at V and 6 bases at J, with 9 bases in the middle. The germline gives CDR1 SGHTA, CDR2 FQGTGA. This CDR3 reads CASSLEGGNSPLHF. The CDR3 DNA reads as TGTGCCAGCAGCTTGGAGGGAGGTAATTCACCCCTCCACTTT.

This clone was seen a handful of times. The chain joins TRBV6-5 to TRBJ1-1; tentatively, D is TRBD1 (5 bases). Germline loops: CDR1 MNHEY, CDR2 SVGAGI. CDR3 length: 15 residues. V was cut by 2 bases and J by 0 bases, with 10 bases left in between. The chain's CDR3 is CASSYSWGMNTEAFF. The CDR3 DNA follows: TGTGCCAGCAGTTACAGTTGGGGGATGAACACTGAAGCTTTCTTT.

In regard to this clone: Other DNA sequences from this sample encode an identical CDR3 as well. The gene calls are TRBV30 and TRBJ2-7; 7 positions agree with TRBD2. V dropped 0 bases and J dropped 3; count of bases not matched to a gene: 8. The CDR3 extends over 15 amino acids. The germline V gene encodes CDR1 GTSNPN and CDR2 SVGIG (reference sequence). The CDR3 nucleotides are TGTGCCTGGAGTGTAAAGGGAGGGGTCGGCTACGAGCAGTACTTC. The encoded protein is CAWSVKGGVGYEQYF.

The CDR3 DNA reads TGTGCCAGCAGGGCGGGACAGCCCTTAAACATTCAGTACTTC. It translates to CASRAGQPLNIQYF. The chain has TRBV6-1 and TRBJ2-4; D might be TRBD1 (7 bases). The CDR3 has 14 amino acids. V was cut by 6 bases and J by 6 bases, with 15 bases left in between. Germline CDR1 reads MNHNS; CDR2 reads SASEGT.

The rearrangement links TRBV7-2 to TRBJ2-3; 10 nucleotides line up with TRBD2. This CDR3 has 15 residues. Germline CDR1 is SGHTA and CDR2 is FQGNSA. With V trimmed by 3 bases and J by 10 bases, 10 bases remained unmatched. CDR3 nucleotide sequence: TGTGCCAGCAGCTTCCTTAGCGGGAGGACGGAAGCGCAGTATTTT. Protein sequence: CASSFLSGRTEAQYF.

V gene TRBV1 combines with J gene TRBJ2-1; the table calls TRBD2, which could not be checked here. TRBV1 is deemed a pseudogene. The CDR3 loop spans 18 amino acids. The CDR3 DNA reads TGCACCAGCAGCCAAGATTGGGTGGCCCGGAGGGGTTACAATGAGCAGTTCTTC. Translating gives CTSSQDWVARRGYNEQFF.

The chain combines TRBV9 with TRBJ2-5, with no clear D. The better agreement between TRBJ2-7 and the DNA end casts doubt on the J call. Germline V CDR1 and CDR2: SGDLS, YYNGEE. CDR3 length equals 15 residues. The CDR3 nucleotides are TGTGCCAGCAGCCCTCGGATGGGGTTAACCTACGAGCAGTACTTC. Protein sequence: CASSPRMGLTYEQYF.

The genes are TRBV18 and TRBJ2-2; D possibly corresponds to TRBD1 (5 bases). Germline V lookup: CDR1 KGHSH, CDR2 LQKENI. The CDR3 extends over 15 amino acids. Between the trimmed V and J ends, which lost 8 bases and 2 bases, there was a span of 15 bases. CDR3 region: CASQSDSYNTGELFF. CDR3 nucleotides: TGTGCCAGCCAATCTGACAGTTACAACACCGGGGAGCTGTTTTTT.

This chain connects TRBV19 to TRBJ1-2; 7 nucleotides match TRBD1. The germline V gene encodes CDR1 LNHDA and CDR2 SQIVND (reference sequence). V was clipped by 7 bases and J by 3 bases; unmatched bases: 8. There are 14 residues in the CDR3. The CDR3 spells CASTRQGFHYGYTF. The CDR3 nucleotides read TGTGCCAGTACTAGACAGGGATTTCACTATGGCTACACCTTC.

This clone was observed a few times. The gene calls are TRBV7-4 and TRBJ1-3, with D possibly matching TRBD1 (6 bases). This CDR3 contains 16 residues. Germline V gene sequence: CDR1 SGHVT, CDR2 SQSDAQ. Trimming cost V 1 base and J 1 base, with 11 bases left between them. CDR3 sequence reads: CASSLVTGKSGNTIYF. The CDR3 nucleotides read TGTGCCAGCAGCTTAGTTACAGGGAAGTCTGGAAACACCATATATTTT.

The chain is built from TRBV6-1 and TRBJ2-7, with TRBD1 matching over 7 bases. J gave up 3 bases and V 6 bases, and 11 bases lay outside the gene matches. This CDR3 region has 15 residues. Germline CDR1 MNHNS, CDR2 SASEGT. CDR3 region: CASRAGTASFYEQYF. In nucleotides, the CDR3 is TGTGCCAGCAGAGCCGGGACAGCTTCTTTCTACGAGCAGTACTTC.

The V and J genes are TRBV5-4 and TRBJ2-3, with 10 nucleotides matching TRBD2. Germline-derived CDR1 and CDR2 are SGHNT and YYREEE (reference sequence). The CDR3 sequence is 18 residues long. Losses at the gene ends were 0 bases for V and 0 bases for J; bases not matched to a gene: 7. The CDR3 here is CASSLAKLAGASTDTQYF. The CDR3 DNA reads TGTGCCAGCAGCTTGGCCAAGCTAGCGGGGGCTAGCACAGATACGCAGTATTTT.

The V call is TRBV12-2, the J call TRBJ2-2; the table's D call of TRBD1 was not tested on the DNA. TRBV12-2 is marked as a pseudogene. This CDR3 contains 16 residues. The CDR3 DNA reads TGTGCAAGTCGGGCTTGGGGCAGGGCAAACACCGGGGAGCTGTTTTTT. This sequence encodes CASRAWGRANTGELFF.

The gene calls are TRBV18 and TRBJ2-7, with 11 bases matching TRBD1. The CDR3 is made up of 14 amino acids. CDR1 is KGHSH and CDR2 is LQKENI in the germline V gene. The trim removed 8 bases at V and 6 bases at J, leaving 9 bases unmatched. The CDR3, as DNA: TGTGCCAGCGCACTTGGGACAGGGGGTCGCGAGCAGTACTTC. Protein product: CASALGTGGREQYF.

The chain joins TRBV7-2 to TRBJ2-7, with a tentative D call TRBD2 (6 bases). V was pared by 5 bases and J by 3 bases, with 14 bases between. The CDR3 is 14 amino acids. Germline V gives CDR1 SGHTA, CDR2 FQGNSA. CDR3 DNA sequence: TGTGCCAGCAGCCTGACTAGTGGAGTCTACGAGCAGTACTTC. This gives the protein CASSLTSGVYEQYF.

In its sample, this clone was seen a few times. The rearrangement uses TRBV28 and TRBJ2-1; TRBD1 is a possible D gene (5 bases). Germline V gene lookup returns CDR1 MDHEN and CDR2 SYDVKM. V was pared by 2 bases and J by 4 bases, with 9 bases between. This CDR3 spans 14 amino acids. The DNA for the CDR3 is TGTGCCAGCAGTTTAGGGGCTGAATACAATGAGCAGTTCTTC. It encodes CASSLGAEYNEQFF.

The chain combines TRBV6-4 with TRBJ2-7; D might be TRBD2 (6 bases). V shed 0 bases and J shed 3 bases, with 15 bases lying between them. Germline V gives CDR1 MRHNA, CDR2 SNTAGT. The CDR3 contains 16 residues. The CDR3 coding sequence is TGTGCCAGCAGTGACTCGATGAAGGGACTTCTCTACGAGCAGTACTTC. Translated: CASSDSMKGLLYEQYF.